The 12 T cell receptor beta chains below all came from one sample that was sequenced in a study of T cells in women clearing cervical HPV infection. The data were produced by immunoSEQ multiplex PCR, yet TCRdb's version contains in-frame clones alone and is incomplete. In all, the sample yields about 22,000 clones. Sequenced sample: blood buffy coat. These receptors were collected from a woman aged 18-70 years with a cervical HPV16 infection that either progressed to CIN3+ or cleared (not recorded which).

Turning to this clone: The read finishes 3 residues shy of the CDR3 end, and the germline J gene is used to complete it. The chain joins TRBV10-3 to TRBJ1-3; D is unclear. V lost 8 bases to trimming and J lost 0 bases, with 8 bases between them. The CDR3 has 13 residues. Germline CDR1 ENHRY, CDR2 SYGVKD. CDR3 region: CAIRTSSGNTIYF. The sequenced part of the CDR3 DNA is TGTGCCATCCGAACTAGCTCTGGAAACACC.

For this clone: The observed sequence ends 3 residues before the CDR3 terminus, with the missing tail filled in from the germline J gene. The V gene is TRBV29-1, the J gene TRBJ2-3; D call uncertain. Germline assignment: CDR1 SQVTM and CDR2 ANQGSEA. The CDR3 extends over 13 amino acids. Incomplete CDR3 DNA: TGCAGCGTTACAGTTGGTGGCAATCAGCCG. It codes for CSVTVGGNQP. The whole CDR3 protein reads CSVTVGGNQPQYF.

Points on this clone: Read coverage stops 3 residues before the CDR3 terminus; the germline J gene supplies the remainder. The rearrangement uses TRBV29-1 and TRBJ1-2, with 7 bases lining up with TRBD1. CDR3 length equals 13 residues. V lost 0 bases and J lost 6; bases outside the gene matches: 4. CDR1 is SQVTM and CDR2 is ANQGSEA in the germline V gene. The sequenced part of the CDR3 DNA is TGCAGCGTTGAAGAACAGGGGCGGGATGGC. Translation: CSVEEQGRDG. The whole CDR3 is CSVEEQGRDGYTF.

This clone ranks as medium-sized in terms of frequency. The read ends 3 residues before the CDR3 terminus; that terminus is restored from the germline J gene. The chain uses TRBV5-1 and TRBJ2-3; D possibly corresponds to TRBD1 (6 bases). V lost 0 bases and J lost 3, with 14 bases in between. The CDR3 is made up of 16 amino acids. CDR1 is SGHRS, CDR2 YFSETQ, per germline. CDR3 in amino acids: CASSLGLQGGTDTQYF. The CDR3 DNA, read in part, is TGCGCCAGCAGCTTGGGGTTACAGGGTGGGACAGATACG.

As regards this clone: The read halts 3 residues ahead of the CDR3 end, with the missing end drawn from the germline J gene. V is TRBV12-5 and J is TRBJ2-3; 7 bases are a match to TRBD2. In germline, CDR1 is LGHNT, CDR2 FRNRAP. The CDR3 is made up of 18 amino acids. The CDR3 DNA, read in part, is TGTGCTAGTGTAGGACTGGGCCGGGAGCGGGAACACCAAGAGACG. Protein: CASVGLGREREHQET. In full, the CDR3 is CASVGLGREREHQETQYF.

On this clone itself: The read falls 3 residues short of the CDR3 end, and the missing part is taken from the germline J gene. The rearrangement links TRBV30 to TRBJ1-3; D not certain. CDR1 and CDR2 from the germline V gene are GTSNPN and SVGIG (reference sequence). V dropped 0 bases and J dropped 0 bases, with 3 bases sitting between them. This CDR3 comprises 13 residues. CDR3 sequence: CAWSVSSGNTIYF. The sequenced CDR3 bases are TGTGCCTGGAGTGTCAGCTCTGGAAACACC. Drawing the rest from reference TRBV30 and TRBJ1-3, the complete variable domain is SQTIHQWPATLVQPVGSPLSLECTVEGTSNPNLYWYRQAAGRGLQLLFYSVGIGQISSEVPQNLSASRPQDRQFILSSKKLLLSDSGFYLCAWSVSSGNTIYFGEGSWLTVV.

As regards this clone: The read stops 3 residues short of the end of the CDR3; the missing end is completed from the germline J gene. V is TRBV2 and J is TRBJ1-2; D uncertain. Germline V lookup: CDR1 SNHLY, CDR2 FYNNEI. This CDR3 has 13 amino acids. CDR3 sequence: CASSEVGYNDYTF. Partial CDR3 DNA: TGTGCCAGCAGTGAAGTGGGCTACAATGAC.

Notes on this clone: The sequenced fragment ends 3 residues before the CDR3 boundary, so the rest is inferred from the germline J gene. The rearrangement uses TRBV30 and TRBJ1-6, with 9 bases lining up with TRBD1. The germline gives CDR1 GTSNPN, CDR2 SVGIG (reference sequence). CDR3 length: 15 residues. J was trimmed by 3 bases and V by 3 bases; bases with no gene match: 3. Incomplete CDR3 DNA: TGTGCCTGGAGATACAGGGGGCTCTATAATTCACCC. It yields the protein CAWRYRGLYNSP. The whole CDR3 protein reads CAWRYRGLYNSPLHF.

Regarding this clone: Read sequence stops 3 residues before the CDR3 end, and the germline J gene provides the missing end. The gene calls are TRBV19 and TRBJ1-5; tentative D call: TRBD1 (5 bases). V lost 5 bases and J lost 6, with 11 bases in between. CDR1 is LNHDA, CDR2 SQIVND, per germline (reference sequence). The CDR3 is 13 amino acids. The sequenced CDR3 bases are TGTGCCAGTAGTTATCAGGGTAGTCAGCCC. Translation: CASSYQGSQP. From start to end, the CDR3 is CASSYQGSQPQHF. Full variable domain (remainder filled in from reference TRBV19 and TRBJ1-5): DGGITQSPKYLFRKEGQNVTLSCEQNLNHDAMYWYRQDPGQGLRLIYYSQIVNDFQKGDIAEGYSVSREKKESFPLTVTSAQKNPTAFYLCASSYQGSQPQHFGDGTRLSIL.

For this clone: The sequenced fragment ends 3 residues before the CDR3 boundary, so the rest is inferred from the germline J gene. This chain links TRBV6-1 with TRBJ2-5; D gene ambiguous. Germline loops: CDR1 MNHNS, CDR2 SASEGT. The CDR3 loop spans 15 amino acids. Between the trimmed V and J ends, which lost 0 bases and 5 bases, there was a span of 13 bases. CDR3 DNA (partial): TGTGCCAGCAGTGAAGCGTCAGCAGGCGACGAGACC. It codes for CASSEASAGDET. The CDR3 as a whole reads CASSEASAGDETQYF.

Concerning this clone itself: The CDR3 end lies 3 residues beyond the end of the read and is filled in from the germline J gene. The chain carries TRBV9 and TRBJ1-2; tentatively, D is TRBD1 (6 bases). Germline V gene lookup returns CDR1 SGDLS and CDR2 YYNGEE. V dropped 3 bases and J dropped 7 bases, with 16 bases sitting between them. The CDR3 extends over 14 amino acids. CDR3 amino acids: CASSGGGRPIGYTF. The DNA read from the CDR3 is TGTGCCAGCAGCGGAGGGGGACGGCCGATTGGC. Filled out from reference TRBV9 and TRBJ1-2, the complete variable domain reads DSGVTQTPKHLITATGQRVTLRCSPRSGDLSVYWYQQSLDQGLQFLIQYYNGEERAKGNILERFSAQQFPDLHSELNLSSLELGDSALYFCASSGGGRPIGYTFGSGTRLTVV.

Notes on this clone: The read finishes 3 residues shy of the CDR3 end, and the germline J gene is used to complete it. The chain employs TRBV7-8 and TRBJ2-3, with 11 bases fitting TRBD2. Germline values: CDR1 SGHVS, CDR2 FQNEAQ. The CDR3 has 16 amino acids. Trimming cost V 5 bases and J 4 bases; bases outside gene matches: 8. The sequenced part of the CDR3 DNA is TGTGCCAGCAGCGTTCTCTTTAGCGGGGGGGCAGATACG. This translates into CASSVLFSGGADT. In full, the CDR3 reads CASSVLFSGGADTQYF.